The clone carrying this T cell receptor (beta chain) showed up just a few times. Its specificity is not known. Sequencing used immunoSEQ multiplex PCR; TCRdb keeps in-frame clones, though not all of them. Here the sample spans under 25,000 clones, more than 60% being singletons. This sample was included in a study of OX40 agonist ivuxolimab in advanced cancers. Researchers took blood at baseline, on cycle 4 day 1, and on cycle 7 day 1. General study findings and limits: Researchers report that CD8+ T cells had, on average, more expanded clones than CD4+.

The sample here was CD4+ or CD8+ T cells sorted from blood, taken in a trial of the OX40 agonist ivuxolimab. This sequence originates from an adult with an advanced solid tumor such as melanoma, head and neck, liver or kidney cancer.

CDR3 coding DNA: TGTGCCAGCAGCTCAGGGACAGGGCTCACAGATACGCAGTATTTT. Residues: CASSSGTGLTDTQYF. V and J are TRBV7-9 and TRBJ2-3; 9 positions agree with TRBD1. Germline loops: CDR1 SEHNR, CDR2 FQNEAQ (reference sequence). This CDR3 spans 15 amino acids. V gave up 4 bases and J gave up 2 bases; unmatched junction bases: 4.